The 17 T cell receptor beta chains below were found in one sample sequenced in a study of vaccination and CD4 T cells after COVID-19. CD4+ T cells that had been cultured provided DNA sequenced with the Oncomine TCR Beta short-read assay. TCRdb ran MiXCR on the PCR reads and lists one entry per CDR3 protein. Found here are about 9,800 distinct CDR3 sequences, 30% to 45% of them singletons; the top ten hold around 16%. These TCRs are of unknown antigen specificity. Treatment in this sample: approximately 9-day PBMC culture with coronavirus spike peptide pools or control peptides (ViraFEST assay). What was sequenced was CD4+ T cells from blood, cultured in vitro. The receptors here all came from a human donor who had recovered from COVID-19.

The chain employs TRBV20-1 and TRBJ1-4; D gene unclear. There are 13 residues in the CDR3. CDR1 DFQATT and CDR2 SNEGSKA come from the germline V gene (reference sequence). Trimming removed 3 bases from V and 8 bases from J, with 13 bases in between. The CDR3 nucleotides read TGCAGTGCTAGGGCCCCATTCGGGGAAAAACTGTTTTTT. This gives the protein CSARAPFGEKLFF.

This clonotype was seen a few times. V usage is TRBV15 and J usage is TRBJ1-1; D is unclear. The CDR3 length is 13 residues. V shed 1 base and J shed 8 bases, with 11 bases lying between them. Germline CDR1 is LNHNV and CDR2 is YYDKDF (reference sequence). The CDR3 DNA follows: TGTGCCACCAGCAGAGCGCCCGACCAGGAAGCTTTCTTT. It translates to CATSRAPDQEAFF.

The chain links TRBV20-1 to TRBJ2-5; D is possibly TRBD1 (6 bases). The CDR3 contains 15 residues. CDR1 DFQATT and CDR2 SNEGSKA come from the germline V gene (reference sequence). The V end lost 0 bases, the J end lost 5 bases, and 16 bases lay between the germline ends. This CDR3 reads CSARDGHQGLETQYF. The CDR3 nucleotides read TGCAGTGCTAGAGATGGGCATCAGGGGCTGGAGACCCAGTACTTC.

The chain uses TRBV24-1 and TRBJ2-2; TRBD2 is a possible D gene (7 bases). Trimming shortened V by 0 bases and J by 5 bases, and 12 bases separated the two germline ends. The CDR3 spans 16 residues. Germline CDR1 and CDR2: KGHDR and SFDVKD. CDR3 residues: CATSDLGGGHTGELFF. Here the CDR3 DNA reads TGTGCCACCAGTGATTTGGGCGGGGGACATACCGGGGAGCTGTTTTTT.

This clonotype was counted only a few times. J is TRBJ2-3 and V is TRBV5-1; TRBD2 agrees at 14 bases. The ends lost 4 bases at V and 6 bases at J; junction bases unmatched: 7. Per the germline V gene, CDR1 is SGHRS and CDR2 is YFSETQ. This CDR3 is 16 amino acids long. The CDR3 DNA sequence: TGCGCCAGCAGCCCCGGACTAGCGGGGGGCGAGGATACGCAGTATTTT. Translated, it gives CASSPGLAGGEDTQYF.

This rearrangement joins TRBV28 to TRBJ1-1, with 9 bases fitting TRBD1. The CDR3 consists of 15 residues. V was clipped by 7 bases and J by 8 bases; unmatched bases: 14. CDR1 and CDR2 from the germline V gene are MDHEN and SYDVKM. CDR3 DNA: TGTGCCAGCAACCGGGGGGTCGGGACAGGGCTGGAAGCTTTCTTT. Translated, it gives CASNRGVGTGLEAFF.

The gene calls are TRBV20-1 and TRBJ1-1, with D possibly TRBD1 on 5 matching bases. The germline V gene encodes CDR1 DFQATT and CDR2 SNEGSKA (reference sequence). CDR3 size: 14 residues. V lost 3 bases and J lost 5, with 16 bases in between. The CDR3 loop is CSARGGFRNTEAFF. CDR3 DNA sequence: TGCAGTGCTAGGGGGGGGTTCAGGAATACTGAAGCTTTCTTT.

This chain uses TRBV4-1 with TRBJ1-2; 7 bases are a match to TRBD1. CDR3 length equals 16 residues. The junction had 12 bases not matched to a gene; V was cut back by 4 bases and J by 4 bases. The germline V gene has CDR1 MGHRA and CDR2 YSYEKL. Here the CDR3 reads CASSPSGGGTTYGYTF. As DNA, the CDR3 is TGCGCCAGCAGCCCTTCAGGGGGGGGAACTACCTATGGCTACACCTTC.

The gene calls are TRBV7-2 and TRBJ1-5, with D hard to call. Germline V gives CDR1 SGHTA, CDR2 FQGNSA. The CDR3 is made up of 15 amino acids. V shed 1 base and J shed 1 base, with 8 bases lying between them. CDR3 nucleotides: TGTGCCAGCAGCTTAGAAATGGGGAGCAATCAGCCCCAGCATTTT. Its translation: CASSLEMGSNQPQHF.

The chain carries TRBV27 and TRBJ2-3; maybe TRBD2 (6 bases). The germline gives CDR1 MNHEY, CDR2 SMNVEV (reference sequence). CDR3 length equals 14 residues. V lost 6 bases and J 9 bases, leaving 19 bases between the germline ends. Written as DNA, the CDR3 is TGTGCCAGCAGGCCGACACGGGACTTTCTCACGCAGTATTTT. Its translation is CASRPTRDFLTQYF.

This clonotype was seen only a few times. The rearrangement joins TRBV10-3 to TRBJ2-7; TRBD1 matches at 7 bases. Trimming removed 2 bases from V and 4 bases from J; junction bases left unmatched: 11. The CDR3 covers 16 residues. Germline V gene data show CDR1 as ENHRY and CDR2 as SYGVKD. The CDR3 region has the DNA TGTGCCATCAGTGAGCCGACAGGGAAGTGGAGATACGAGCAGTACTTC. Translated, it gives CAISEPTGKWRYEQYF.

The chain couples TRBV19 to TRBJ2-3; 11 bases line up with TRBD1. V lost 5 bases and J lost 3; bases outside the gene matches: 13. CDR3 size: 18 residues. Germline V lookup: CDR1 LNHDA, CDR2 SQIVND (reference sequence). The CDR3 sequence is CASSASRRDRGSTDTQYF. In DNA form, the CDR3 reads TGTGCCAGTAGTGCCTCCCGTCGGGACAGGGGGAGTACAGATACGCAGTATTTT.

This clonotype was counted between two and nine times. V is TRBV19 and J is TRBJ2-5; D uncertain. Trimming removed 6 bases at V and 5 bases at J, with 10 bases between. The CDR3 length is 12 residues. Germline CDR1 and CDR2: LNHDA and SQIVND (reference sequence). DNA of the CDR3: TGTGCCAGTAGCCGCAATAGGGAGACCCAGTACTTC. It translates to CASSRNRETQYF.

This clonotype came up a few times. A read error may account for a junction end that differs from germline. V usage is TRBV2 and J usage is TRBJ2-7; D gene uncertain. Looked up from germline, CDR1 is SNHLY and CDR2 is FYNNEI. The CDR3 spans 12 residues. The CDR3 spells CASSDESRPACF. The CDR3 DNA follows: TGTGCCAGCAGTGATGAAAGCAGACCGGCGTGCTTC. Full variable domain (missing parts from reference TRBV2 and TRBJ2-7): EPEVTQTPSHQVTQMGQEVILRCVPISNHLYFYWYRQILGQKVEFLVSFYNNEISEKSEIFDDQFSVERPDGSNFTLKIRSTKLEDSAMYFCASSDESRPACFGPGTRLTVT.

The rearrangement uses TRBV7-9 and TRBJ1-1; tentative D call: TRBD1 (6 bases). Per the germline V gene, CDR1 is SEHNR and CDR2 is FQNEAQ (reference sequence). This CDR3 has 17 residues. Trimming removed 4 bases from V and 3 bases from J, with 21 bases in between. The CDR3 DNA follows: TGTGCCAGCAGCTCCCTCAGGGGTCGAGGGGCCGACACTGAAGCTTTCTTT. It translates to CASSSLRGRGADTEAFF. Variable domain in full (rest from reference TRBV7-9 and TRBJ1-1): DTGVSQNPRHKITKRGQNVTFRCDPISEHNRLYWYRQTLGQGPEFLTYFQNEAQLEKSRLLSDRFSAERPKGSFSTLEIQRTEQGDSAMYLCASSSLRGRGADTEAFFGQGTRLTVV.

About this clonotype: The junction and the germline gene differ at one end; a read error may be behind it. V usage is TRBV12-3 or TRBV12-4 and J usage is TRBJ2-1; a possible D gene is TRBD2 (7 bases). This CDR3 contains 11 residues. CDR3 bases: TGTGCCAGCAGTTGGGGGGGCCCCGGGCTCTTC. Amino acids: CASSWGGPGLF.

The gene calls are TRBV12-3 or TRBV12-4 and TRBJ1-1; possibly TRBD1 for D (5 bases). Trimming shortened V by 5 bases and J by 1 base, and 11 bases separated the two germline ends. The CDR3 loop spans 14 amino acids. The DNA of the CDR3 is TGTGCCAGCAGTCCCTTAGGGGCGAACACTGAAGCTTTCTTT. Protein sequence: CASSPLGANTEAFF.